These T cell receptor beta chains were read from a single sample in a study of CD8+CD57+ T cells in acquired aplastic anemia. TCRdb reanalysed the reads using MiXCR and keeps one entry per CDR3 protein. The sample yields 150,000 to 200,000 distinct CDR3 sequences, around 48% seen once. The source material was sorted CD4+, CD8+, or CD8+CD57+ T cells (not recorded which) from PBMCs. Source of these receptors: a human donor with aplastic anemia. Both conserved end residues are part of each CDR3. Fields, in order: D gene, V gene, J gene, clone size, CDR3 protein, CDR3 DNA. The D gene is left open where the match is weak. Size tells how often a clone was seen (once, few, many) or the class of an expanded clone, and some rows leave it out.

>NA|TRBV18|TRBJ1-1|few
CASSNKQGNTEAFF
TGTGCCAGCTCAAACAAACAGGGGAACACTGAAGCTTTCTTT
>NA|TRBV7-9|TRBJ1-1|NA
CASSSKGTEAFF
TGTGCCAGCAGCTCTAAAGGGACTGAAGCTTTCTTT
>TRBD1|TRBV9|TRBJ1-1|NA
CASSVEDRVDTEAFF
TGTGCCAGCAGCGTAGAGGACAGGGTCGACACTGAAGCTTTCTTT
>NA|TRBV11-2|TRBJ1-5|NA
CASSLVAGGSNQPQHF
TGTGCCAGCAGCTTAGTCGCAGGAGGGTCCAATCAGCCCCAGCATTTT
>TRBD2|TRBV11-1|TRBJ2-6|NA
CASSTLTSGGLLGANVLTF
TGTGCCAGCAGCACCTTGACTAGCGGGGGCCTACTTGGGGCCAACGTCCTGACTTTC
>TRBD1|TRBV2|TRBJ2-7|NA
CASSPTGAPYEQYF
TGTGCCAGCAGCCCGACAGGGGCTCCCTACGAGCAGTACTTC
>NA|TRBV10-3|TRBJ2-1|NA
CATSAGSESSYNEQFF
TGTGCCACCTCCGCGGGCAGCGAGAGCTCCTACAATGAGCAGTTCTTC
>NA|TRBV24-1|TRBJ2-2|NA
CATSDSGDTGELFF
TGTGCCACCAGTGACTCGGGAGATACCGGGGAGCTGTTTTTT
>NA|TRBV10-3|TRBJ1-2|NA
CAISPGHEYGYTF
TGTGCCATCAGTCCAGGACACGAATACGGCTACACCTTC
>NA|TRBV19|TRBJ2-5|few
CASTHGETQYF
TGTGCCAGTACCCACGGGGAGACCCAGTACTTC
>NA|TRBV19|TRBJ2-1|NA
CASSILVGSSYNEQFF
TGTGCCAGTAGTATATTAGTGGGGTCATCTTACAATGAGCAGTTCTTC
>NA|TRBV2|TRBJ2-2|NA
CASTSYTGELFF
TGTGCCAGCACCTCTTACACCGGGGAGCTGTTTTTT
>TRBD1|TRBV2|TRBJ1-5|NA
CASSEGTGNQPQHF
TGTGCCAGCAGTGAAGGGACAGGGAATCAGCCCCAGCATTTT
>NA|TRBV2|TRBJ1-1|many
CASSAALGAEAFF
TGTGCCAGCAGCGCTGCCTTGGGGGCAGAAGCTTTCTTT
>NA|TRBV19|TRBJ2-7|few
CATALGLETYEQYF
TGTGCCACTGCCCTGGGTTTGGAAACCTACGAGCAGTACTTC
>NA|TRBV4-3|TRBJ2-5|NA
CASSQEGWETQYF
TGCGCCAGCAGCCAAGAGGGGTGGGAGACCCAGTACTTC
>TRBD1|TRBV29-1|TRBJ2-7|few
CSVGTGGSSYEQYF
TGCAGCGTCGGGACAGGGGGCTCATCCTACGAGCAGTACTTC
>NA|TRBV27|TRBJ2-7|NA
CASSSPRRQTDYEQYF
TGTGCCAGCAGCTCCCCTAGGAGGCAGACCGATTACGAGCAGTACTTC
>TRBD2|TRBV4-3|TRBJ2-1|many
CASSHVAGGSYNEQFF
TGCGCCAGCAGCCATGTAGCGGGGGGTTCTTACAATGAGCAGTTCTTC
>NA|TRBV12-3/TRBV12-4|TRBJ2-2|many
CASSRSTSGELFF
TGTGCCAGCAGCCGGAGTACGTCCGGGGAGCTGTTTTTT
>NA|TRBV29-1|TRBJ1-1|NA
CSVVVTEAFF
TGCAGCGTTGTCGTGACTGAAGCTTTCTTT
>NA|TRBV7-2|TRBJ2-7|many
CASSLVAGYEQYF
TGTGCCAGCAGCTTAGTTGCGGGGTACGAGCAGTACTTC
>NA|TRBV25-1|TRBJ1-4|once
CASSWGPSTNEKLFF
TGTGCCAGCAGTTGGGGGCCCAGCACTAATGAAAAACTGTTTTTT
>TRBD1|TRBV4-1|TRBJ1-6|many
CASSPWGTGNSPLHF
TGCGCCAGCAGCCCGTGGGGGACAGGGAATTCACCCCTCCACTTT
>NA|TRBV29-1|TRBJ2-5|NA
CSVERRCQETQYF
TGCAGCGTTGAAAGGCGCTGCCAAGAGACCCAGTACTTC
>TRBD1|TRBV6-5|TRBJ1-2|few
CASSYSEFRGIYGYTF
TGTGCCAGCAGTTACTCCGAATTCAGGGGGATCTATGGCTACACCTTC
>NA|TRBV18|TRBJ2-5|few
CASSRRSEETQYF
TGTGCCAGCTCAAGACGCAGCGAAGAGACCCAGTACTTC
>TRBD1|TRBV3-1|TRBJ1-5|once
CASSQVGGGQWSNQPQHF
TGTGCCAGCAGCCAAGTAGGTGGGGGACAGTGGAGCAATCAGCCCCAGCATTTT
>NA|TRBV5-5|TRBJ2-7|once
CASSFGAVPGEQYF
TGTGCCAGCAGCTTCGGAGCGGTGCCGGGCGAGCAGTACTTC
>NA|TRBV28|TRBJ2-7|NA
CASSTRLRVRSYEQYF
TGTGCCAGCAGCACCCGACTAAGGGTAAGGTCCTACGAGCAGTACTTC
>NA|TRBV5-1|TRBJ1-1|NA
CASSPVVGLGTEAFF
TGCGCCAGCAGCCCCGTCGTGGGGCTGGGCACTGAAGCTTTCTTT
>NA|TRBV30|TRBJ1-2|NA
CAWSIQTEYGYTF
TGTGCCTGGAGTATTCAGACCGAGTATGGCTACACCTTC
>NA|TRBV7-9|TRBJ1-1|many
CASSHRGDTEAFF
TGTGCCAGCAGCCATAGGGGTGACACTGAAGCTTTCTTT
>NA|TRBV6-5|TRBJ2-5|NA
CASSYSIGEQYF
TGTGCCAGCAGTTACTCGATTGGGGAGCAATACTTC
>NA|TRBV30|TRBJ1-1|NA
CAWSVLNTNTEAFF
TGTGCCTGGAGTGTACTCAATACGAACACTGAAGCTTTCTTT
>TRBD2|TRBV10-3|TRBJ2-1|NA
CAAALAGGALNEQFF
TGTGCCGCCGCCTTAGCGGGAGGTGCCCTCAATGAGCAGTTCTTC
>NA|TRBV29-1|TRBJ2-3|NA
CSVTRGTDTQYF
TGCAGCGTTACCCGGGGTACAGATACGCAGTATTTT
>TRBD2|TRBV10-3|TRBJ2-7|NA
CAISGTSQNEQYF
TGTGCCATCAGTGGGACTAGTCAGAACGAGCAGTACTTC
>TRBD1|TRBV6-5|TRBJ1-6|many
CASSSKTGEKGSLHF
TGTGCCAGCAGTTCGAAGACAGGGGAAAAAGGATCCCTCCACTTT
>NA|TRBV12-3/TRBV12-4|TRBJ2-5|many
CASSQRTRGETQYF
TGTGCCAGCAGTCAACGGACTCGCGGAGAGACCCAGTACTTC